A selection of T cell receptor beta chains follows, all from one sample in a study of T cells in Graves' hyperthyroidism and ophthalmopathy. TCRdb re-called the multiplex PCR reads through MiXCR, storing one row per CDR3 protein. This table holds about 840,000 distinct CDR3 sequences, 38% found once. Sequencing was done on a sample of blood. The receptors stem from a man aged 18 to 35 with Graves' hyperthyroidism. CDR3s include the opening cysteine and the closing phenylalanine or tryptophan. The D gene is left open where the match is weak. Only part of the rows carry a size: once, few, many, or a class if the clone is expanded.

d_call clone_size j_call v_call cdr3_aa cdr3_nt
TRBD2 . TRBJ2-7 TRBV10-1 CASSHWTSGNTYEQYF TGCGCCAGCAGCCATTGGACTAGCGGAAATACCTACGAGCAGTACTTC
TRBD1 . TRBJ2-2 TRBV25-1 CASSHPRGRTGELFF TGTGCCAGCAGCCATCCCAGGGGGCGCACCGGGGAGCTGTTTTTT
TRBD1 . TRBJ2-7 TRBV19 CASSIEGQLSYEQYF TGTGCCAGTAGTATAGAGGGACAGCTCTCCTACGAGCAGTACTTC
. . TRBJ1-2 TRBV5-1 CASRVTLDGNYGYTF TGCGCCAGCAGAGTTACTTTGGACGGTAACTATGGCTACACCTTC
TRBD1 few TRBJ1-1 TRBV5-1 CASSFYPGQEAFF TGCGCCAGCAGTTTTTACCCGGGACAGGAAGCTTTCTTT
TRBD2 . TRBJ2-6 TRBV29-1 CSVPGGLLF TGCAGCGTTCCGGGAGGACTACTATTC
. many TRBJ1-5 TRBV19 CASSQGYRPQHF TGTGCCAGTAGTCAGGGTTATCGTCCCCAGCATTTT
TRBD2 few TRBJ2-2 TRBV7-3 CASSLSAGGFGELFF TGTGCCAGCAGCTTAAGCGCGGGAGGATTCGGGGAGCTGTTTTTT
. . TRBJ2-2 TRBV9 CASSLEGRANTGELFF TGTGCCAGCAGCTTGGAAGGTCGCGCGAACACCGGGGAGCTGTTTTTT
. . TRBJ2-5 TRBV7-8 CASSLDPPRTQTQYF TGTGCCAGCAGCTTAGATCCGCCTCGGACTCAGACCCAGTACTTC
. many TRBJ1-2 TRBV9 CASSEQGTAGDGYTF TGTGCCAGCTCCGAACAGGGCACGGCTGGCGATGGCTACACCTTC
. . TRBJ2-5 TRBV10-2 CASSEDGPQETQYF TGCGCCAGCAGTGAAGACGGGCCCCAAGAGACCCAGTACTTC
. . TRBJ1-2 TRBV9 CASSVEAGANYGYTF TGTGCCAGCAGCGTAGAGGCAGGGGCTAACTATGGCTACACCTTC
. few TRBJ2-7 TRBV5-1 CASSRHQTTYEQYF TGCGCCAGCAGTCGGCACCAGACCACCTACGAGCAGTACTTC
TRBD1 . TRBJ2-7 TRBV12-3/TRBV12-4 CASSDRGQNEQYF TGTGCCAGCAGCGACAGGGGGCAGAACGAGCAGTACTTC
. few TRBJ2-7 TRBV7-9 CASSLRGGGYEQYF TGTGCCAGCAGCTTAAGAGGGGGGGGCTACGAGCAGTACTTC